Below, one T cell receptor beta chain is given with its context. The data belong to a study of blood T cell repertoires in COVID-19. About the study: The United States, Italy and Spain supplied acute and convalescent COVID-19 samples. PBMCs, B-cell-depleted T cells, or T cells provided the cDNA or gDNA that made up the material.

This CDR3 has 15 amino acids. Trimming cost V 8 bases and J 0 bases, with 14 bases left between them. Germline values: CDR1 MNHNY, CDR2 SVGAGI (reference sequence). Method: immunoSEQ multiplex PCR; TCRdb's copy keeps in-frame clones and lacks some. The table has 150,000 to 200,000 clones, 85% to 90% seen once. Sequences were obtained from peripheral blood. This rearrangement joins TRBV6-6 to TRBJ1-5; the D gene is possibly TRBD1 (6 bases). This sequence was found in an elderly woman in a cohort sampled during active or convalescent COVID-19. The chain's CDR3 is CASARGYYSNQPQHF. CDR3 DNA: TGTGCCAGCGCCAGGGGCTACTATAGCAATCAGCCCCAGCATTTT.